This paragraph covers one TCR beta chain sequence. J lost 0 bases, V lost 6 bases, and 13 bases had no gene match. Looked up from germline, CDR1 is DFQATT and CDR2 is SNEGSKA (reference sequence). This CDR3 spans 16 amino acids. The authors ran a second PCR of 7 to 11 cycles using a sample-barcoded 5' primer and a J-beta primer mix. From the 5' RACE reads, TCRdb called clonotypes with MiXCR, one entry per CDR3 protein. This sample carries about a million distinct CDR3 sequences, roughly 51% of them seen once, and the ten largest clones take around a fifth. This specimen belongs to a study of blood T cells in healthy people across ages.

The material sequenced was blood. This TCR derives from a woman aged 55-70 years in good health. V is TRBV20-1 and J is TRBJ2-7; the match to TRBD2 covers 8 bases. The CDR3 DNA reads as TGCAGTGCCGCGGGGGTAGCGGGACGCGCCTCCTACGAGCAGTACTTC. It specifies CSAAGVAGRASYEQYF.